The 18 T cell receptor beta chains listed next were all sequenced from one sample in a study of T cell responses to AZD1222 COVID-19 vaccine. The data were produced by immunoSEQ multiplex PCR, yet TCRdb's version contains in-frame clones alone and is incomplete. The table lists 95,000 to 150,000 clones, 90% of them singletons. The starting material was peripheral blood, obtained on day 0 of MenACWY control vaccination. The source is an adult in good health.

This chain connects TRBV2 to TRBJ1-6; unclear D gene. There are 15 residues in the CDR3. Trimming took off 11 bases at V and 6 bases at J, with 20 bases between the two ends. Germline V gives CDR1 SNHLY, CDR2 FYNNEI. The CDR3 is CASREGIRGNSPLHF. CDR3 sequence (DNA): TGTGCCTCCCGTGAAGGGATTCGGGGTAATTCACCCCTCCACTTT.

The chain recombines TRBV15 with TRBJ2-3; 7 bases map to TRBD1. The CDR3 sequence is 17 residues long. With V trimmed by 2 bases and J by 1 base, 9 bases remained unmatched. CDR1 is LNHNV, CDR2 YYDKDF, per germline (reference sequence). CDR3 in DNA: TGTGCCACCAGCAGACTCCTCGACAGGGTCCGCACAGATACGCAGTATTTT. It encodes CATSRLLDRVRTDTQYF.

The chain is built from TRBV6-6 and TRBJ1-1, with D possibly TRBD1 on 5 matching bases. Between the trimmed V and J ends, which lost 0 bases and 0 bases, there was a span of 8 bases. There are 15 residues in the CDR3. Germline V gene sequence: CDR1 MNHNY, CDR2 SVGAGI (reference sequence). The CDR3 here is CASSYSGGLNTEAFF. The CDR3 DNA reads TGTGCCAGCAGTTACTCCGGGGGACTGAACACTGAAGCTTTCTTT.

The rearrangement joins TRBV28 to TRBJ2-2; D not certain. There are 13 residues in the CDR3. The germline V and J ends were trimmed by 1 base and 6 bases, with 6 bases remaining between them. From germline, CDR1 is MDHEN and CDR2 SYDVKM. CDR3 in amino acids: CASSLFPPGELFF. CDR3 in DNA: TGTGCCAGCAGTTTATTCCCCCCCGGGGAGCTGTTTTTT.

V is TRBV5-6 and J is TRBJ2-7; D is perhaps TRBD1 (6 bases). Germline-derived CDR1 and CDR2 are SGHDT and YYEEEE. This CDR3 is 15 amino acids long. Trimming shortened V by 2 bases and J by 2 bases, and 14 bases separated the two germline ends. CDR3 in DNA: TGTGCCAGCAGCTTTGGGGGCAACGGGGCCTACGAGCAGTACGTC. It codes for CASSFGGNGAYEQYV.

The rearrangement uses TRBV6-6 and TRBJ1-6; 9 bases map to TRBD1. Germline V lookup: CDR1 MNHNY, CDR2 SVGAGI (reference sequence). V lost 5 bases and J lost 0; bases outside the gene matches: 8. The CDR3 covers 18 residues. The CDR3 sequence: CASSPDRGKISYNSPLHF. CDR3 sequence (DNA): TGTGCCAGCAGTCCAGACAGGGGGAAAATCTCCTATAATTCACCCCTCCACTTT.

The table lists this clone with a count of one. This sequence joins TRBV20-1 and TRBJ2-7; TRBD2 might be the D (6 bases). The CDR3 is 11 amino acids. Germline V lookup: CDR1 DFQATT, CDR2 SNEGSKA (reference sequence). Trimming shortened V by 6 bases and J by 3 bases, and 9 bases separated the two germline ends. This CDR3 is CSAREVYEQYV. The CDR3 bases are TGCAGTGCGAGGGAGGTCTACGAGCAGTACGTC.

V and J are TRBV19 and TRBJ2-5, with D possibly being TRBD1 (6 bases). This CDR3 is built from 12 residues. Germline lookup yields CDR1 LNHDA and CDR2 SQIVND (reference sequence). V lost 5 bases to trimming and J lost 5 bases, with 9 bases between them. The CDR3 nucleotides read TGTGCCAGTAGTCAGGGGTTGGAGACCCAGTACTTC. It specifies CASSQGLETQYF.

This sequence joins TRBV28 and TRBJ1-2; D possibly corresponds to TRBD1 (5 bases). The V end lost 3 bases, the J end lost 10 bases, and 15 bases lay between the germline ends. This CDR3 region has 13 residues. Per germline, CDR1 MDHEN and CDR2 SYDVKM. CDR3 in DNA: TGTGCCAGCAGTTTCCCAGGGACTTCATCCTACACCTTC. It translates to CASSFPGTSSYTF.

This chain uses TRBV27 with TRBJ2-4; TRBD2 matches at 10 bases. Germline V gives CDR1 MNHEY, CDR2 SMNVEV (reference sequence). This CDR3 has 19 residues. The junction had 17 bases not matched to a gene; V was cut back by 6 bases and J by 3 bases. The CDR3 nucleotides are TGTGCCAGCAGACAACTAGCGGGACCCACGACAGGTGGCAAAAACATTCAGTACTTC. Protein sequence: CASRQLAGPTTGGKNIQYF.

The table lists this clone with a few counts. The chain combines TRBV27 with TRBJ2-7; weak D call: TRBD2 (6 bases). Trimming cost V 4 bases and J 0 bases, with 13 bases left between them. The CDR3 is 15 amino acids. Germline CDR1 and CDR2: MNHEY and SMNVEV (reference sequence). This CDR3 is CASSWRGPSSYEQYF. The CDR3 bases are TGTGCCAGCAGTTGGCGGGGCCCAAGCTCCTACGAGCAGTACTTC.

This sequence joins TRBV28 and TRBJ2-6, with D unclear. The CDR3 runs 15 residues. V lost 6 bases and J 0 bases, leaving 9 bases between the germline ends. The germline V gene encodes CDR1 MDHEN and CDR2 SYDVKM. CDR3: CASSRLPSGANVLTF. The DNA of the CDR3 is TGTGCCAGCAGCCGTCTCCCCTCTGGGGCCAACGTCCTGACTTTC.

The V and J genes are TRBV3-1 (or the pseudogene TRBV3-2) and TRBJ2-3, with TRBD2 matching over 7 bases. Losses at the gene ends were 4 bases for V and 0 bases for J; bases not matched to a gene: 4. Germline CDR1 and CDR2: LGHDT and YNNKEL (reference sequence). The CDR3 totals 15 residues. The CDR3 is CASSLGTKSTDTQYF. The DNA of the CDR3 is TGTGCCAGCAGCCTCGGGACTAAAAGCACAGATACGCAGTATTTT.

The rearrangement links TRBV6-5 to TRBJ2-1, with 7 bases identical to TRBD2. This CDR3 is built from 13 residues. Germline values: CDR1 MNHEY, CDR2 SVGAGI. J was trimmed by 10 bases and V by 6 bases; bases with no gene match: 9. The DNA for the CDR3 is TGTGCCAGCAGAGACCCAGGGCGGGGGGAGCAGTTCTTC. Translated, it gives CASRDPGRGEQFF.

V and J are TRBV11-2 and TRBJ2-5; D could derive from TRBD1 or TRBD2 (5 bases each). The V end lost 4 bases, the J end lost 5 bases, and 14 bases lay between the germline ends. The V gene's germline CDR1 is SGHAT and CDR2 FQNNGV. This CDR3 spans 14 amino acids. This chain's CDR3 is CASSSTRDEETQYF. The CDR3 bases are TGTGCCAGCAGCTCTACCAGGGACGAGGAGACCCAGTACTTC.

The chain employs TRBV27 and TRBJ2-1, with D perhaps being TRBD1 or TRBD2 (5 bases each). Germline V gene sequence: CDR1 MNHEY, CDR2 SMNVEV (reference sequence). The CDR3 has 14 residues. V was clipped by 3 bases and J by 6 bases, with 12 bases between them. The chain's CDR3 is CASSFGAAANEQFF. The CDR3 coding sequence is TGTGCCAGCAGTTTTGGGGCAGCGGCCAATGAGCAGTTCTTC.

This chain uses TRBV5-6 with TRBJ1-5, with a weak D call TRBD1 (6 bases). CDR3 length: 15 amino acids. Per germline, CDR1 SGHDT and CDR2 YYEEEE. V was shortened by 2 bases and J by 3 bases, with 12 bases between the two germline ends. CDR3 nucleotides: TGTGCCAGCAGCTTCGGAGGGGGATTCAATCAGCCCCAGCATTTT. Protein product: CASSFGGGFNQPQHF. The full variable domain, with the rest looked up from reference TRBV5-6 and TRBJ1-5, is DAGVTQSPTHLIKTRGQQVTLRCSPKSGHDTVSWYQQALGQGPQFIFQYYEEEERQRGNFPDRFSGHQFPNYSSELNVNALLLGDSALYLCASSFGGGFNQPQHFGDGTRLSIL.

V and J are TRBV28 and TRBJ1-2; 8 nucleotides match TRBD1. V lost 8 bases to trimming and J lost 7 bases; unmatched junction nucleotides: 6. Germline loops: CDR1 MDHEN, CDR2 SYDVKM. This CDR3 comprises 12 residues. CDR3 bases: TGTGCCAGCGCTATCGACAGGGGTGGCTACACCTTC. This codes for CASAIDRGGYTF.